Below are 30 T cell receptor beta chains sequenced from a single sample in a study of blood T cell repertoires in COVID-19. The protocol was immunoSEQ multiplex PCR, while the TCRdb copy is restricted to in-frame clones and leaves out a portion. The sample carries roughly 360,000 clones, 80% to 85% recorded once. Sequencing was carried out using PBMCs or T cells enriched from blood (not recorded which). Every receptor here comes from a woman in her fifties or sixties who had recovered from COVID-19.

This chain connects TRBV4-2 to TRBJ1-3, with TRBD1 identical over 10 bases. J was trimmed by 8 bases and V by 0 bases; bases with no gene match: 13. The CDR3 has 18 residues. CDR1 is LGHNA, CDR2 YNFKEQ, per germline. The CDR3 region has the DNA TGTGCCAGCAGCCAAGAATCGCCCGGGACAGGGGTTGTAGACACCATATATTTT. Encoded protein: CASSQESPGTGVVDTIYF.

The rearrangement links TRBV19 to TRBJ1-4, with no clear D. The CDR3 extends over 15 amino acids. Per germline, CDR1 LNHDA and CDR2 SQIVND (reference sequence). V lost 10 bases to trimming and J lost 0 bases, with 15 bases between them. DNA for the CDR3: TGTGCCACCGCAATGACGGGAGCAACTAATGAAAAACTGTTTTTT. This codes for CATAMTGATNEKLFF.

The V call is TRBV28, the J call TRBJ2-7; 8 bases are a match to TRBD2. Germline CDR1 reads MDHEN; CDR2 reads SYDVKM. The CDR3 totals 14 residues. The V segment lost 6 bases and the J segment 2 bases; nucleotides outside the gene matches: 6. For the CDR3, the DNA is TGTGCCAGCAGCCTTACTAGCGGACCCTACGAGCAGTACTTC. It translates to CASSLTSGPYEQYF.

The rearrangement uses TRBV4-2 and TRBJ2-1; D may be TRBD2 (6 bases). There are 13 residues in the CDR3. V lost 1 base and J 15 bases, leaving 16 bases between the germline ends. Per germline, CDR1 LGHNA and CDR2 YNFKEQ. CDR3 loop: CASSQARGEVGFF. The CDR3 DNA reads as TGTGCCAGCAGCCAAGCTCGTGGGGAGGTCGGGTTCTTC.

The V call is TRBV9, the J call TRBJ2-5; 9 nucleotides line up with TRBD2. The germline V gene has CDR1 SGDLS and CDR2 YYNGEE. CDR3 length: 16 amino acids. J lost 2 bases, V lost 4 bases, and 9 bases had no gene match. The CDR3 is CASSSSSLAGQETQYF. CDR3 nucleotides: TGTGCCAGCAGCAGTAGCTCCCTAGCGGGGCAAGAGACCCAGTACTTC.

Details on this clone: Within the sample, other DNA sequences also encode this same CDR3. The chain joins TRBV19 to TRBJ1-2, with 7 positions matching TRBD1. This CDR3 has 14 amino acids. From germline, CDR1 is LNHDA and CDR2 SQIVND (reference sequence). Unmatched junction bases numbered 1, after V lost 2 bases and J lost 1 base. CDR3 protein: CASSINRGNYGYTF. The CDR3 nucleotides read TGTGCCAGTAGTATAAACAGGGGTAACTATGGCTACACCTTC.

The chain combines TRBV10-3 with TRBJ1-4; 8 bases line up with TRBD1. Per germline, CDR1 ENHRY and CDR2 SYGVKD. CDR3 length: 14 amino acids. J gave up 8 bases and V 6 bases, and 8 bases lay outside the gene matches. The CDR3 DNA reads as TGTGCCATCAGCCAGGGGGCACCCCGCGAAAAACTGTTTTTT. This sequence encodes CAISQGAPREKLFF.

The rearrangement links TRBV29-1 to TRBJ1-1; 7 nucleotides align to TRBD1. CDR1 SQVTM and CDR2 ANQGSEA come from the germline V gene. The CDR3 is made up of 10 amino acids. V was clipped by 7 bases and J by 11 bases; unmatched bases: 7. Here the CDR3 DNA reads TGCAGCGCAGGGGACAGAGAGGCTTTCTTT. Amino acids: CSAGDREAFF. The full variable domain, completed using reference TRBV29-1 and TRBJ1-1, is SAVISQKPSRDICQRGTSLTIQCQVDSQVTMMFWYRQQPGQSLTLIATANQGSEATYESGFVIDKFPISRPNLTFSTLTVSNMSPEDSSIYLCSAGDREAFFGQGTRLTVV.

This clone was picked up a small number of times. The J gene is TRBJ2-2, the V gene TRBV9, with unresolved D. CDR1 and CDR2 (germline): SGDLS, YYNGEE. This CDR3 has 15 amino acids. V was shortened by 0 bases and J by 6 bases, with 12 bases between the two germline ends. This CDR3 is CASSVATAPPGELFF. In nucleotides, the CDR3 is TGTGCCAGCAGCGTAGCTACCGCCCCTCCCGGGGAGCTGTTTTTT.

The chain recombines TRBV19 with TRBJ2-3; D gene uncertain. CDR1 and CDR2 (germline): LNHDA, SQIVND (reference sequence). Trimming left V 7 bases short and J 6 bases short, with 8 bases between. The length of the CDR3 is 11 residues. The chain's CDR3 is CASIGPDTQYF. CDR3 DNA sequence: TGTGCCAGTATCGGTCCCGATACGCAGTATTTT.

This chain connects TRBV2 to TRBJ1-5; 7 bases agree with TRBD1. Germline loops: CDR1 SNHLY, CDR2 FYNNEI. The CDR3 extends over 13 amino acids. V gave up 7 bases and J gave up 5 bases; unmatched junction bases: 5. CDR3 sequence (DNA): TGTGCCAGCAACCGACAGGGTTATCAGCCCCAGCATTTT. It encodes CASNRQGYQPQHF.

This clone came up once. This chain joins TRBV9 and TRBJ1-1; no firm D call. Germline assignment: CDR1 SGDLS and CDR2 YYNGEE. This CDR3 comprises 12 residues. V was cut by 4 bases and J by 7 bases, with 11 bases left in between. The CDR3 DNA sequence: TGTGCCAGCAGCCCCCTGGTCGGTGAAGCTTTCTTT. Translated: CASSPLVGEAFF.

The genes are TRBV6-1 and TRBJ2-3; D is possibly TRBD1 (6 bases). Germline values: CDR1 MNHNS, CDR2 SASEGT. V lost 1 base and J lost 3, with 20 bases in between. CDR3 length: 18 amino acids. The CDR3 sequence: CASSEVPAPGEGTDTQYF. The CDR3 DNA sequence: TGTGCCAGCAGTGAAGTTCCCGCGCCAGGGGAAGGGACAGATACGCAGTATTTT.

V usage is TRBV12-3 or TRBV12-4 and J usage is TRBJ2-7, with D possibly matching TRBD2 (6 bases). This CDR3 comprises 13 residues. The V gene lost 2 bases and the J gene lost 7 bases, with 12 bases spanning the gap. DNA for the CDR3: TGTGCCAGCAGTTTACGGGAGATGGGAGAGCAGTACTTC. Its translation: CASSLREMGEQYF.

The chain carries TRBV5-6 and TRBJ2-7; perhaps TRBD2 as D (6 bases). Per germline, CDR1 SGHDT and CDR2 YYEEEE. Deletions cut 5 bases from V and 2 bases from J, with 14 bases between. This CDR3 is 14 amino acids long. The DNA for the CDR3 is TGTGCCAGCAGTAGGACTAACCCCCCCTACGAGCAGTACTTC. It specifies CASSRTNPPYEQYF. The full variable domain, with the rest looked up from reference TRBV5-6 and TRBJ2-7, is DAGVTQSPTHLIKTRGQQVTLRCSPKSGHDTVSWYQQALGQGPQFIFQYYEEEERQRGNFPDRFSGHQFPNYSSELNVNALLLGDSALYLCASSRTNPPYEQYFGPGTRLTVT.

The V call is TRBV7-2, the J call TRBJ1-4; D is possibly TRBD1 (6 bases). Per germline, CDR1 SGHTA and CDR2 FQGNSA. The V end lost 1 base, the J end lost 7 bases, and 13 bases lay between the germline ends. The CDR3 contains 15 residues. The CDR3 is CASSLDGGGGEKLFF. The CDR3 DNA reads TGTGCCAGCAGCTTAGATGGGGGCGGGGGTGAAAAACTGTTTTTT.

The V gene is TRBV18, the J gene TRBJ2-2; 7 nucleotides line up with TRBD2. The CDR3 runs to 18 residues. V lost 6 bases and J lost 4; bases outside the gene matches: 17. The germline V gene encodes CDR1 KGHSH and CDR2 LQKENI. The CDR3 loop is CASSPKLRDYDSTGELFF. Written as DNA, the CDR3 is TGTGCCAGCTCGCCGAAACTCCGGGACTATGATAGCACCGGGGAGCTGTTTTTT.

The chain uses TRBV6-6 and TRBJ1-2; TRBD1 aligns across 9 bases. This CDR3 spans 15 amino acids. Germline V gene sequence: CDR1 MNHNY, CDR2 SVGAGI (reference sequence). V was pared by 6 bases and J by 4 bases, with 9 bases of the junction left unmatched. For the CDR3, the DNA is TGTGCCAGCAGGAGAGGACAGGGGACCACCTATGGCTACACCTTC. Translation gives CASRRGQGTTYGYTF.

This sequence joins TRBV2 and TRBJ2-7; 7 bases line up with TRBD1. V shed 6 bases and J 2 bases; nucleotides not matched to a gene: 7. The CDR3 is 14 residues long. The germline gives CDR1 SNHLY, CDR2 FYNNEI. CDR3 loop: CASRDRDLPYEQYF. The CDR3 DNA reads as TGTGCCAGCAGAGACAGGGATCTTCCCTACGAGCAGTACTTC.

J is TRBJ1-2 and V is TRBV5-5, with 10 bases identical to TRBD1. This CDR3 spans 17 amino acids. V was clipped by 4 bases and J by 6 bases; unmatched bases: 15. The germline gives CDR1 SGHKS, CDR2 YYEKEE (reference sequence). The CDR3 loop reads CASSTTGTGVAVDGYTF. Here the CDR3 DNA reads TGTGCCAGCAGCACGACCGGGACAGGGGTCGCGGTGGATGGCTACACCTTC.

J is TRBJ1-2 and V is TRBV6-5; D call uncertain. Germline CDR1 reads MNHEY; CDR2 reads SVGAGI. V was cut by 7 bases and J by 7 bases, with 13 bases left in between. This CDR3 has 12 amino acids. The CDR3 region is CASTDGRLGYTF. The CDR3 DNA reads as TGTGCCAGCACGGACGGGAGGCTTGGCTACACCTTC.

The chain uses TRBV14 and TRBJ2-7, with 10 bases lining up with TRBD2. CDR3 length: 18 residues. Germline loops: CDR1 SGHDN, CDR2 FVKESK. J lost 6 bases, V lost 4 bases, and 18 bases had no gene match. The CDR3: CASSLRRGLAGVKSEQYF. CDR3 nucleotide sequence: TGTGCCAGCAGCCTACGCCGCGGGCTAGCGGGAGTTAAATCCGAGCAGTACTTC.

This rearrangement joins TRBV7-6 to TRBJ2-2; 12 nucleotides align to TRBD2. This CDR3 region has 19 residues. V shed 1 base, J shed 5 bases, and the junction held 11 bases outside the gene matches. Germline V lookup: CDR1 SGHVS, CDR2 FNYEAQ. CDR3: CASSLGTSGGSTLTGELFF. The CDR3 DNA reads as TGTGCCAGCAGCTTAGGTACTAGCGGGGGGTCCACGCTGACCGGGGAGCTGTTTTTT.

The V and J genes are TRBV27 and TRBJ1-1; no clear D. V was pared by 7 bases and J by 4 bases, with 13 bases between. This CDR3 has 13 amino acids. Germline V gives CDR1 MNHEY, CDR2 SMNVEV (reference sequence). The CDR3 loop is CASTLEPGTEAFF. As DNA, the CDR3 is TGTGCCAGCACATTAGAACCGGGCACTGAAGCTTTCTTT.

This chain uses TRBV7-2 with TRBJ2-3, with 12 positions matching TRBD2. Germline CDR1 and CDR2: SGHTA and FQGNSA. CDR3 size: 17 residues. The V gene end was trimmed by 1 base and the J gene end by 4 bases; junction bases not matched to a gene: 6. The CDR3 sequence is CASSLETSGSGADTQYF. As DNA, the CDR3 is TGTGCCAGCAGCTTAGAGACTAGCGGGAGTGGCGCAGATACGCAGTATTTT.

The gene calls are TRBV29-1 and TRBJ1-1; 8 bases line up with TRBD1. V lost 7 bases, J lost 1 base, and 2 bases stayed unmatched. The V gene's germline CDR1 is SQVTM and CDR2 ANQGSEA. There are 12 residues in the CDR3. The CDR3: CSGDRSNTEAFF. The DNA for the CDR3 is TGCAGCGGGGACAGGTCGAACACTGAAGCTTTCTTT.

The rearrangement joins TRBV6-6 to TRBJ1-1, with 10 bases matching TRBD1. J lost 0 bases, V lost 5 bases, and 9 bases had no gene match. Germline V CDR1 and CDR2: MNHNY, SVGAGI (reference sequence). This CDR3 is 17 amino acids long. Written as DNA, the CDR3 is TGTGCCAGCAGTCCGCCGGGACAGGGGATGATGAACACTGAAGCTTTCTTT. Translated, it gives CASSPPGQGMMNTEAFF.

This clone has a handful of counts. This chain links TRBV2 with TRBJ1-2; a possible D gene is TRBD1 (5 bases). The germline V gene has CDR1 SNHLY and CDR2 FYNNEI. V was shortened by 6 bases and J by 4 bases, with 9 bases between the two germline ends. The CDR3 contains 12 residues. DNA of the CDR3: TGTGCCAGCAGCGGCGGGGGCTATGGCTACACCTTC. This translates into CASSGGGYGYTF.

V gene TRBV19 combines with J gene TRBJ1-3; D not certain. This CDR3 has 15 amino acids. From germline, CDR1 is LNHDA and CDR2 SQIVND (reference sequence). With 3 bases removed from V and 0 bases from J, the gap between germline ends came to 9 bases. The CDR3 protein is CASSITSSSGNTIYF. CDR3 bases: TGTGCCAGTAGTATCACTAGCTCCTCTGGAAACACCATATATTTT.

The chain combines TRBV7-7 with TRBJ2-3, with 9 bases that match TRBD2. The germline V gene has CDR1 SSHAT and CDR2 FNYEAQ (reference sequence). This CDR3 is 15 amino acids long. Trimming removed 5 bases from V and 1 base from J; junction bases left unmatched: 4. CDR3 in amino acids: CASSPLAGGTDTQYF. The DNA of the CDR3 is TGTGCCAGCAGCCCCTTAGCGGGAGGCACAGATACGCAGTATTTT.